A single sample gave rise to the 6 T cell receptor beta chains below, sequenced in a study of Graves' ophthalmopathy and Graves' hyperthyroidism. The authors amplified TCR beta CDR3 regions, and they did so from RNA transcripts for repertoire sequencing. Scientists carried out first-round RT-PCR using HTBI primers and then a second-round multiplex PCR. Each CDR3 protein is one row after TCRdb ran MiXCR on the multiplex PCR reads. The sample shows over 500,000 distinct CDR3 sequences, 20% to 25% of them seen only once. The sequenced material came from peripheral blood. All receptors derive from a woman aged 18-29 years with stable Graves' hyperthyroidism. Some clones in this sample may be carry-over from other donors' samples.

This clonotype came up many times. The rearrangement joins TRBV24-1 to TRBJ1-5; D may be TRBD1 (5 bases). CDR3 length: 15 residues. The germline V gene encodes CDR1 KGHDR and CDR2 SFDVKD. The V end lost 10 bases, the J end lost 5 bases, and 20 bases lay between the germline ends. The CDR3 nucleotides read TGTGCCACTGGGGCGGCAGGGCGGTCGGATCAGCCCCAGCATTTT. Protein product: CATGAAGRSDQPQHF.

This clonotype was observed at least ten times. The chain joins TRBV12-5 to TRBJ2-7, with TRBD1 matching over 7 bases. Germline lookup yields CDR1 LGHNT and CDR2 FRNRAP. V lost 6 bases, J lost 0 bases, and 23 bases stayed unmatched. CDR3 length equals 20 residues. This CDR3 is CASGYPPPPHGQENSYEQYF. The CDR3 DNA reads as TGTGCTAGTGGCTATCCTCCACCCCCTCACGGACAGGAAAACTCCTACGAGCAGTACTTC.

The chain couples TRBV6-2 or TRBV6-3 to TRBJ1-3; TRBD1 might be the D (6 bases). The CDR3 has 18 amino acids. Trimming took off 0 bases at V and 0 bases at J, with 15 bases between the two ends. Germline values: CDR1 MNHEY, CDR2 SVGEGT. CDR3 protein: CASSYSGLQGNSGNTIYF. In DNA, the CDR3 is TGTGCCAGCAGTTACTCAGGCCTACAGGGTAACTCTGGAAACACCATATATTTT.

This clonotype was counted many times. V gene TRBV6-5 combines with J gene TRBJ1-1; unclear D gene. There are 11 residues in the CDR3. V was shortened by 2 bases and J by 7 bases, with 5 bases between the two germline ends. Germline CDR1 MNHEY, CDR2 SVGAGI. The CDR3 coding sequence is TGTGCCAGCAGTTACGCCGATGAAGCTTTCTTT. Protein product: CASSYADEAFF.

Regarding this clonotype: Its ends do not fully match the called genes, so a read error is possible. The chain's CDR3 is CASRYPPGIEQYF. CDR3 DNA: TGTGCCAGCCGTTACCCTCCAGGGATCGAGCAGTACTTC. The chain recombines TRBV6-2 or TRBV6-3 with TRBJ2-7; a weak D match, TRBD1 (5 bases). This CDR3 has 13 amino acids. From germline, CDR1 is MNHEY and CDR2 SVGEGT.

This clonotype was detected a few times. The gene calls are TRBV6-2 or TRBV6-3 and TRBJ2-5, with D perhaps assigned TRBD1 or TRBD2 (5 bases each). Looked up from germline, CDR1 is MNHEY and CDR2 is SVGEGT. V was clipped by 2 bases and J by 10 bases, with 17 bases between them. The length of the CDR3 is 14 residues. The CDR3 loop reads CASSYGRDVGGQYF. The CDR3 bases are TGTGCCAGCAGTTACGGCAGGGACGTTGGCGGCCAGTACTTC.